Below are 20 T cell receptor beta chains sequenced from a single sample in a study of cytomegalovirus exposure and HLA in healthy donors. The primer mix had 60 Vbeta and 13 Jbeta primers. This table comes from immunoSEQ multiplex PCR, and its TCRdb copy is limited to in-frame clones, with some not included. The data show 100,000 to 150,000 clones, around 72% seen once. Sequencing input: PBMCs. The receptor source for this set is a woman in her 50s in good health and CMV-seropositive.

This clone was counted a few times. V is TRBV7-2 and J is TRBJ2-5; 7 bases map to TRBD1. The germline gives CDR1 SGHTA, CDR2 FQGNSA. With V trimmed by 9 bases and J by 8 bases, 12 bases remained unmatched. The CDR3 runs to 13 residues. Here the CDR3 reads CASTVGQLSTQYF. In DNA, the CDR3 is TGTGCCAGTACTGTGGGACAGCTTTCAACCCAGTACTTC. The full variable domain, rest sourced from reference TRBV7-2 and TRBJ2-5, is GAGVSQSPSNKVTEKGKDVELRCDPISGHTALYWYRQSLGQGLEFLIYFQGNSAPDKSGLPSDRFSAERTGGSVSTLTIQRTQQEDSAVYLCASTVGQLSTQYFGPGTRLLVL.

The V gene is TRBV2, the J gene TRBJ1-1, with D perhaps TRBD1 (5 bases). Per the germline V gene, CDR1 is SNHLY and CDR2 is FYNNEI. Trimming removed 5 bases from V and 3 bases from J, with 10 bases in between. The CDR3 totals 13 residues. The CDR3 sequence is CASSSQGDTEAFF. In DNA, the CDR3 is TGTGCCAGCAGTTCCCAGGGCGACACTGAAGCTTTCTTT.

In nucleotides, the CDR3 is TGTGCACAGTCAGGGGGAGGAAACACCATATATTTT. This sequence encodes CAQSGGGNTIYF. The rearrangement uses TRBV30 and TRBJ1-3, with 7 bases lining up with TRBD1. Germline CDR1 GTSNPN, CDR2 SVGIG (reference sequence). The CDR3 has 12 residues.

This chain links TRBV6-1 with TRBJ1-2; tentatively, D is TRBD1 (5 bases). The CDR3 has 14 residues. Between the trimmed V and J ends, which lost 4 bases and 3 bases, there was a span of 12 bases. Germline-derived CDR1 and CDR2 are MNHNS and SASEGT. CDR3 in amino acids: CASSASQGHYGYTF. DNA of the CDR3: TGTGCCAGCAGTGCGAGTCAGGGTCACTATGGCTACACCTTC.

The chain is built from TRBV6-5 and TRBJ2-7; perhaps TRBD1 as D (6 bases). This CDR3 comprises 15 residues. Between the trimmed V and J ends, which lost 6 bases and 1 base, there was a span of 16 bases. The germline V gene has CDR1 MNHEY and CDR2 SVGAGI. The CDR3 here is CASSSGPQGSYEQYF. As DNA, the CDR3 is TGTGCCAGCAGCTCGGGACCGCAGGGGTCCTACGAGCAGTACTTC.

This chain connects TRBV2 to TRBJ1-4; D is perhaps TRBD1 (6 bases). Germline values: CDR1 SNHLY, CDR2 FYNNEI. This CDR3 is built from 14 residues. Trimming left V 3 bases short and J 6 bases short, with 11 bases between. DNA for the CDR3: TGTGCCAGCAGTGAGCAGGGGTGGGATGAAAAACTGTTTTTT. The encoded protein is CASSEQGWDEKLFF. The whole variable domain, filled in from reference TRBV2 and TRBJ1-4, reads EPEVTQTPSHQVTQMGQEVILRCVPISNHLYFYWYRQILGQKVEFLVSFYNNEISEKSEIFDDQFSVERPDGSNFTLKIRSTKLEDSAMYFCASSEQGWDEKLFFGSGTQLSVL.

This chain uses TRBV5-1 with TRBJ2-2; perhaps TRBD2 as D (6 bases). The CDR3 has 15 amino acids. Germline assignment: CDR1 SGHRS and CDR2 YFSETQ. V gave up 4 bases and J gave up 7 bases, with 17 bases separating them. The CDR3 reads CASSPAGQDFGELFF. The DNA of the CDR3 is TGCGCCAGCAGCCCGGCGGGGCAGGACTTCGGGGAGCTGTTTTTT. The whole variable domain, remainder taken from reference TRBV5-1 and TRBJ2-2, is KAGVTQTPRYLIKTRGQQVTLSCSPISGHRSVSWYQQTPGQGLQFLFEYFSETQRNKGNFPGRFSGRQFSNSRSEMNVSTLELGDSALYLCASSPAGQDFGELFFGEGSRLTVL.

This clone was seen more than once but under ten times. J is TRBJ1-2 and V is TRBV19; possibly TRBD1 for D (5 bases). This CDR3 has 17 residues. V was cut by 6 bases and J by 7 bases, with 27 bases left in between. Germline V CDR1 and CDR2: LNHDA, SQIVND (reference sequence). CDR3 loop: CASSHVRVGGGFGGYTF. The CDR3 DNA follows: TGTGCCAGTAGCCACGTGCGGGTCGGGGGAGGCTTCGGTGGCTACACCTTC.

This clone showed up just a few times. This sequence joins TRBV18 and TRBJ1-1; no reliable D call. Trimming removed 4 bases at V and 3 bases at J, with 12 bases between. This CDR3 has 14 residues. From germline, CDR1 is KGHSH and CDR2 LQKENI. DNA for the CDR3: TGTGCCAGCTCACTCCTGGACGGGGACACTGAAGCTTTCTTT. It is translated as CASSLLDGDTEAFF. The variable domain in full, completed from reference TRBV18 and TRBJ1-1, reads NAGVMQNPRHLVRRRGQEARLRCSPMKGHSHVYWYRQLPEEGLKFMVYLQKENIIDESGMPKERFSAEFPKEGPSILRIQQVVRGDSAAYFCASSLLDGDTEAFFGQGTRLTVV.

The CDR3, as DNA: TGTGCCAGCAGCTCAGACAGGGGTTTCGGTGGCTACACCTTC. Residues: CASSSDRGFGGYTF. V and J are TRBV7-2 and TRBJ1-2; 8 bases align to TRBD1. CDR1 is SGHTA and CDR2 is FQGNSA in the germline V gene. The CDR3 runs 14 residues. V lost 4 bases to trimming and J lost 7 bases; unmatched junction nucleotides: 8.

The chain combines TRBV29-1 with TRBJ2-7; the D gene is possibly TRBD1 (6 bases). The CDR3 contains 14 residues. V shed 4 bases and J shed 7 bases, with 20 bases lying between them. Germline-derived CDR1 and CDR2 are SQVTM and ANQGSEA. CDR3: CSVATGHGTGEQYF. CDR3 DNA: TGCAGCGTTGCTACGGGACACGGGACGGGAGAGCAGTACTTC.

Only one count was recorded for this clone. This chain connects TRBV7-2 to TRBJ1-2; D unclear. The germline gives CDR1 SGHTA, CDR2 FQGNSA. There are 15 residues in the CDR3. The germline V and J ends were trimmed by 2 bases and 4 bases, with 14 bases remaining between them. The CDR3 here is CASSLIGSEGYGYTF. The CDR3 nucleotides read TGTGCCAGCAGCTTAATAGGAAGTGAGGGCTATGGCTACACCTTC.

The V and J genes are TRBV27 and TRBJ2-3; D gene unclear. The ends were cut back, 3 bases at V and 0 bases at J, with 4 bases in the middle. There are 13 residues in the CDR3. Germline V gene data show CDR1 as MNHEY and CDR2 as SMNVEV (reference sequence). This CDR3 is CASSFFSTDTQYF. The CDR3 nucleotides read TGTGCCAGCAGTTTCTTTAGCACAGATACGCAGTATTTT.

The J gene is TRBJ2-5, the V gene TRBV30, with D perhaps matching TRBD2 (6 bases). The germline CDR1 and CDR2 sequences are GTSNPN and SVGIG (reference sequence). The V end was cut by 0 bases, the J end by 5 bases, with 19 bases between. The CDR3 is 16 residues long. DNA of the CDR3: TGTGCCTGGAGTGTACGGGGGATAGCATCGTTCGAGACCCAGTACTTC. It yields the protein CAWSVRGIASFETQYF.

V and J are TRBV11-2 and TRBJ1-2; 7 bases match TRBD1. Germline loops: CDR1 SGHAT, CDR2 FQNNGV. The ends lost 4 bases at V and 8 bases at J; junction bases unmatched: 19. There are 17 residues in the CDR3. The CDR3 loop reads CASSSVNTGTADKGYTF. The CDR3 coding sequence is TGTGCCAGCAGCTCCGTGAACACCGGGACAGCTGATAAGGGCTACACCTTC.

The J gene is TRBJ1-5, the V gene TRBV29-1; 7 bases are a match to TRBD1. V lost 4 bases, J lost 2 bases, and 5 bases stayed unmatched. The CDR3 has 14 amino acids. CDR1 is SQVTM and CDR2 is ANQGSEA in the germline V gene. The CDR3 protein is CSVATGTGNQPQHF. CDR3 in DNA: TGCAGCGTTGCGACCGGGACAGGCAATCAGCCCCAGCATTTT.

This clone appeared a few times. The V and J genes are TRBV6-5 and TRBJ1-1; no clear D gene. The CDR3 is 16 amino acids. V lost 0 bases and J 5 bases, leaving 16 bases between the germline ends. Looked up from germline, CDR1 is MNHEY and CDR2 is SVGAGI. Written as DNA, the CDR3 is TGTGCCAGCAGTTACTCGATTCGGGTTGGAGGGACTGAAGCTTTCTTT. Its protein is CASSYSIRVGGTEAFF.

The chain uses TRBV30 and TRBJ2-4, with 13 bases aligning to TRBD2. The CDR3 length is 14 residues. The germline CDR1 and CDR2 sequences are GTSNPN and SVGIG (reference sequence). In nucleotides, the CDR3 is TGTGCATCGACTAGCGGGAGGCACAGAGCCATTCAGTACTTC. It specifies CASTSGRHRAIQYF. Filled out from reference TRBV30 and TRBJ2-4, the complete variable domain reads SQTIHQWPATLVQPVGSPLSLECTVEGTSNPNLYWYRQAAGRGLQLLFYSVGIGQISSEVPQNLSASRPQDRQFILSSKKLLLSDSGFYLCASTSGRHRAIQYFGAGTRLSVL.

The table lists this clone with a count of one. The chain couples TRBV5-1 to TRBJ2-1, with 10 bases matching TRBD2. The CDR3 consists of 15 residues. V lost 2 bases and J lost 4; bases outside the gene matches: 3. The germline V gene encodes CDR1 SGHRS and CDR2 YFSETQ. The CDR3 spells CASSFGLADYNEQFF. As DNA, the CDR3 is TGCGCCAGCAGCTTTGGACTAGCGGATTACAATGAGCAGTTCTTC.

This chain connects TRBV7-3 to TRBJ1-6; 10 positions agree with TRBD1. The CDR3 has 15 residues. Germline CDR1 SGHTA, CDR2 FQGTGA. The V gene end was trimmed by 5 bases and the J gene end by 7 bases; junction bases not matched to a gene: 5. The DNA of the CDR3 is TGTGCCAGCAGCCGACAGGGGGCGGGAAATTCACCCCTCCACTTT. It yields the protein CASSRQGAGNSPLHF.